These 29 T cell receptor beta chains were all obtained from the same sample, sequenced in a study of human T cells and chemical hapten exposure. TCRdb analysed the RACE reads with MiXCR anew, one entry per CDR3 protein. The sample yields just under 350,000 distinct CDR3 sequences, about 7% seen once. Time point reported: patch test 1, 2 weeks after DPC sensitization. The treatment was: therapeutic diphenylcyclopropenone sensitization with weekly scalp DPC. The material was whole blood, obtained in connection with sensitization to the hapten diphenylcyclopropenone (DPC). These receptors originate from a woman between 18 and 29 years old with alopecia areata. Some clones in this sample may be carry-over from other donors' samples.

This clonotype occurred many times. The chain joins TRBV6-2 or TRBV6-3 to TRBJ2-3, with a possible D match to TRBD2 (5 bases). V lost 8 bases to trimming and J lost 10 bases, with 25 bases between them. Looked up from germline, CDR1 is MNHEY and CDR2 is SVGEGT. There are 15 residues in the CDR3. CDR3 nucleotide sequence: TGTGCCAGCGCCAGCCCTCTTGCTAGAGGAGGTCCGCAGTATTTT. Its protein product is CASASPLARGGPQYF.

V is TRBV6-5 and J is TRBJ1-2; D might be TRBD1 (6 bases). The CDR3 runs to 20 residues. V lost 0 bases and J lost 3, with 26 bases in between. The germline CDR1 and CDR2 sequences are MNHEY and SVGAGI. CDR3 coding DNA: TGTGCCAGCAGTTACTCGAGATTAGCCCCCGCAGGACAGTTCGACTATGGCTACACCTTC. Its translation is CASSYSRLAPAGQFDYGYTF.

This clonotype was picked up many times. J is TRBJ2-7 and V is TRBV25-1, with D uncertain. The CDR3 is made up of 12 amino acids. V was cut by 3 bases and J by 5 bases, with 8 bases left in between. Germline assignment: CDR1 MGHDK and CDR2 SYGVNS. The CDR3 here is CASSDKDNEQYF. The CDR3 nucleotides read TGTGCCAGCAGTGATAAAGATAACGAGCAGTACTTC.

The chain joins TRBV28 to TRBJ2-7; D perhaps matches TRBD2 (5 bases). CDR1 MDHEN and CDR2 SYDVKM come from the germline V gene. Trimming took off 6 bases at V and 3 bases at J, with 15 bases between the two ends. This CDR3 is built from 14 residues. CDR3 in DNA: TGTGCCAGCAGCCCCCCCCGGGGTGGCTACGAGCAGTACTTC. Translating it yields CASSPPRGGYEQYF.

In its sample, this clonotype was seen many times. The rearrangement joins TRBV3-1 to TRBJ2-3, with unresolved D. V dropped 4 bases and J dropped 4 bases, with 3 bases sitting between them. The CDR3 sequence is 11 residues long. Germline CDR1 is LGHDT and CDR2 is YNNKEL (reference sequence). CDR3 sequence: CASSRADTQYF. The CDR3 nucleotides read TGTGCCAGCAGCCGGGCAGATACGCAGTATTTT.

The chain uses TRBV12-3 or TRBV12-4 and TRBJ1-2; D uncertain. The CDR3 sequence is 11 residues long. The V and J ends lost 6 bases and 7 bases respectively, with 9 bases between them. This CDR3 is CASSQLGGYTF. CDR3 nucleotides: TGTGCCAGCAGCCAACTGGGTGGCTACACCTTC.

The V and J genes are TRBV2 and TRBJ2-5; D assignment may be TRBD1 or TRBD2 (5 bases each). The germline V gene has CDR1 SNHLY and CDR2 FYNNEI. The CDR3 covers 13 residues. The CDR3 region has the DNA TGTGCTCAAGCAAGGGACCTGGGGGAGACCCAGTACTTC. Amino acids: CAQARDLGETQYF.

This clonotype was seen a few times. The chain joins TRBV3-1 to TRBJ2-3, with D perhaps TRBD1 (6 bases). V was trimmed by 4 bases and J by 6 bases, leaving 17 bases between them. CDR1 is LGHDT, CDR2 YNNKEL, per germline (reference sequence). The CDR3 is made up of 15 amino acids. The CDR3 DNA reads as TGTGCCAGCAGCCTTCGACAGGCGAATGGGGATACGCAGTATTTT. Translated, it gives CASSLRQANGDTQYF.

The chain is built from TRBV12-3 or TRBV12-4 and TRBJ2-5; possibly TRBD1 or TRBD2 for D (5 bases each). The CDR3 has 12 amino acids. The V end lost 6 bases, the J end lost 5 bases, and 10 bases lay between the germline ends. Here the CDR3 DNA reads TGTGCCAGCAGGGGGACGTGGGAGACCCAGTACTTC. It is translated as CASRGTWETQYF.

The sample holds a few counts of this clonotype. The V and J genes are TRBV4-1 and TRBJ2-2; D assignment may be TRBD1 or TRBD2 (5 bases each). The length of the CDR3 is 14 residues. V was clipped by 1 base and J by 8 bases, with 11 bases between them. Germline-derived CDR1 and CDR2 are MGHRA and YSYEKL. CDR3 coding DNA: TGCGCCAGCAGCCAAGTACCCGGGGCGGGGGAGCTGTTTTTT. Protein sequence: CASSQVPGAGELFF.

This clonotype was observed a handful of times. V usage is TRBV5-6 and J usage is TRBJ1-3; D is possibly TRBD1 (6 bases). V lost 3 bases and J 0 bases, leaving 13 bases between the germline ends. Per the germline V gene, CDR1 is SGHDT and CDR2 is YYEEEE. The CDR3 spans 16 residues. The DNA of the CDR3 is TGTGCCAGCAGCTCCCACCGGACAGTCTCTGGAAACACCATATATTTT. This gives the protein CASSSHRTVSGNTIYF.

The rearrangement links TRBV20-1 to TRBJ2-3; no clear D. The V and J ends lost 5 bases and 2 bases respectively, with 17 bases between them. Germline assignment: CDR1 DFQATT and CDR2 SNEGSKA (reference sequence). The CDR3 has 15 residues. CDR3: CSARPSRTVTDTQYF. In DNA, the CDR3 is TGCAGTGCTCGTCCGTCACGGACCGTCACAGATACGCAGTATTTT.

The rearrangement links TRBV4-2 to TRBJ1-2; no firm D call. CDR3 length: 13 residues. V was trimmed by 5 bases and J by 7 bases, leaving 14 bases between them. The V gene's germline CDR1 is LGHNA and CDR2 YNFKEQ. Here the CDR3 DNA reads TGTGCCAGCAGCACCTCTAGTGCCGTTGGCTACACCTTC. Amino acid sequence: CASSTSSAVGYTF.

This clonotype appeared many times. J is TRBJ2-1 and V is TRBV7-2, with 9 bases matching TRBD2. Germline V CDR1 and CDR2: SGHTA, FQGNSA. V shed 2 bases and J 13 bases; nucleotides not matched to a gene: 9. The CDR3 has 14 amino acids. CDR3 nucleotide sequence: TGTGCCAGCAGCTTAACACATAGCGGGGGTAGACAGTTCTTC. Translating gives CASSLTHSGGRQFF.

This clonotype was seen many times. CDR3 region: CASSSGGEAYNEQFF. In nucleotides, the CDR3 is TGCGCCAGCAGCTCCGGTGGGGAGGCCTACAATGAGCAGTTCTTC. The V call is TRBV5-1, the J call TRBJ2-1; D may be TRBD2 (6 bases). Trimming took off 3 bases at V and 2 bases at J, with 12 bases between the two ends. Looked up from germline, CDR1 is SGHRS and CDR2 is YFSETQ. The CDR3 length is 15 residues.

This clonotype showed up many times. The V and J genes are TRBV7-2 and TRBJ2-3, with 9 bases identical to TRBD2. The CDR3 runs to 17 residues. J was trimmed by 5 bases and V by 1 base; bases with no gene match: 10. The germline CDR1 and CDR2 sequences are SGHTA and FQGNSA. CDR3 protein: CASSLVPAGGGKDTQYF. The DNA of the CDR3 is TGTGCCAGCAGCTTAGTGCCAGCGGGGGGCGGGAAAGATACGCAGTATTTT.

This rearrangement joins TRBV19 to TRBJ2-1; 9 bases align to TRBD2. V lost 3 bases and J lost 1; bases outside the gene matches: 4. This CDR3 comprises 16 residues. Per the germline V gene, CDR1 is LNHDA and CDR2 is SQIVND (reference sequence). In DNA, the CDR3 is TGTGCCAGTAGTATGTCAGCGGGGGGATCCTACAATGAGCAGTTCTTC. Translation gives CASSMSAGGSYNEQFF.

To note about this clonotype: The junction differs from germline at one of its ends, possibly a read error. The rearrangement links TRBV7-9 to TRBJ1-2, with D uncertain. Looked up from germline, CDR1 is SEHNR and CDR2 is FQNEAQ (reference sequence). The CDR3 runs to 16 residues. This CDR3 reads CASSLEGSIANYGYSF. DNA for the CDR3: TGTGCCAGCAGCTTAGAGGGTTCCATTGCTAACTATGGCTACTCCTTC.

This clonotype was counted ten times or more. The chain has TRBV11-2 and TRBJ2-3; no reliable D call. Germline V gene sequence: CDR1 SGHAT, CDR2 FQNNGV. The CDR3 length is 17 residues. Trimming pared 0 bases from V and 1 base from J, leaving 14 bases between. The CDR3 DNA sequence: TGTGCCAGCAGCTTAGATCGGGTGGGTCCCCGCACAGATACGCAGTATTTT. This gives the protein CASSLDRVGPRTDTQYF.

This clonotype was counted only a few times. The gene calls are TRBV4-3 and TRBJ2-2; 8 bases match TRBD2. Germline-derived CDR1 and CDR2 are LGHNA and YSLEER. This CDR3 has 15 residues. Trimming cost V 7 bases and J 2 bases; bases outside gene matches: 6. Here the CDR3 reads CASKGLVGNTGELFF. CDR3 in DNA: TGCGCCAGCAAGGGACTAGTTGGAAACACCGGGGAGCTGTTTTTT.

This clonotype was seen only once. The rearrangement links TRBV12-3 or TRBV12-4 to TRBJ1-1; D uncertain. This CDR3 contains 15 residues. Trimming removed 3 bases from V and 0 bases from J, with 11 bases in between. CDR3: CASSFTIRMNTEAFF. The CDR3 nucleotides are TGTGCCAGCAGTTTTACCATCCGAATGAACACTGAAGCTTTCTTT.

The sample holds many counts of this clonotype. V and J are TRBV5-6 and TRBJ1-4; D is uncertain. The V end lost 0 bases, the J end lost 7 bases, and 4 bases lay between the germline ends. Germline values: CDR1 SGHDT, CDR2 YYEEEE. This CDR3 has 12 amino acids. The CDR3 region is CASSLGAEKLFF. DNA of the CDR3: TGTGCCAGCAGCTTGGGGGCTGAAAAACTGTTTTTT.

This clonotype has just a few counts. V and J are TRBV7-2 and TRBJ2-3; unclear D gene. The CDR3 loop spans 12 amino acids. V shed 6 bases and J shed 6 bases, with 10 bases lying between them. The germline gives CDR1 SGHTA, CDR2 FQGNSA. The DNA of the CDR3 is TGTGCCAGCAGTCAGTGGGCTGATACGCAGTATTTT. Amino acids: CASSQWADTQYF.

V gene TRBV3-1 combines with J gene TRBJ1-6; 8 bases are shared with TRBD1. CDR1 is LGHDT, CDR2 YNNKEL, per germline (reference sequence). V shed 3 bases, J shed 10 bases, and the junction held 5 bases outside the gene matches. The CDR3 loop spans 14 amino acids. Written as DNA, the CDR3 is TGTGCCAGCAGCCAGGCAGGGGGCCGATCACCCCTCCACTTT. It yields the protein CASSQAGGRSPLHF.

This clonotype came up many times. V usage is TRBV20-1 and J usage is TRBJ2-7; possible D gene TRBD2, 7 bases. The CDR3 sequence is 14 residues long. CDR1 is DFQATT, CDR2 SNEGSKA, per germline (reference sequence). V was cut by 5 bases and J by 1 base, with 15 bases left in between. Written as DNA, the CDR3 is TGCAGTGCTGGGAGGGGGTTTTTTTCCTACGAGCAGTACTTC. It translates to CSAGRGFFSYEQYF.

By proportion, this clonotype is medium-sized. The J gene is TRBJ2-2, the V gene TRBV7-6; 9 bases agree with TRBD2. CDR1 is SGHVS and CDR2 is FNYEAQ in the germline V gene. The CDR3 loop spans 16 amino acids. With V trimmed by 1 base and J by 0 bases, 0 bases remained unmatched. This CDR3 reads CASSLGLAANTGELFF. CDR3 DNA: TGTGCCAGCAGCTTAGGACTAGCGGCGAACACCGGGGAGCTGTTTTTT.

The rearrangement uses TRBV2 and TRBJ1-2; 7 positions match TRBD1. The germline V gene encodes CDR1 SNHLY and CDR2 FYNNEI. The V segment lost 11 bases and the J segment 4 bases; nucleotides outside the gene matches: 7. The CDR3 extends over 12 amino acids. Here the CDR3 DNA reads TGTGCCGGTCTAGGGGGCGGCTATGGCTACACCTTC. It yields the protein CAGLGGGYGYTF.

This clonotype showed up just a few times. CDR3 nucleotides: TGTGCCAGCAGCCCCCCGGGACAGAGCACAGATACGCAGTATTTT. This sequence encodes CASSPPGQSTDTQYF. The chain has TRBV7-9 and TRBJ2-3; the match to TRBD1 covers 7 bases. The germline CDR1 and CDR2 sequences are SEHNR and FQNEAQ (reference sequence). The CDR3 loop spans 15 amino acids. The V gene end was trimmed by 5 bases and the J gene end by 0 bases; junction bases not matched to a gene: 5.

The chain recombines TRBV18 with TRBJ2-1; no reliable D call. Germline V gives CDR1 KGHSH, CDR2 LQKENI. V was cut by 0 bases and J by 4 bases, with 7 bases left in between. This CDR3 region has 14 residues. The CDR3 sequence is CASSPPEKYNEQFF. As DNA, the CDR3 is TGTGCCAGCTCACCACCAGAAAAGTACAATGAGCAGTTCTTC.